The source of this T cell receptor beta chain is a study of vaccination effects on CD4 cells after COVID-19. This clone has only one observation. Its specificity is unknown. Under the ViraFEST assay, PBMC were stimulated with viral peptide pools so that antigen-specific CD4+ T cells expanded. Sequencing was performed afterwards. Culture lasted about ten days before CD4+ T cell isolation. Nobody among the vaccine recipients had prior SARS-CoV-2 infection (nucleocapsid antibodies were negative). Germline CDR1 is KGHSH and CDR2 is LQKENI. Trimming left V 5 bases short and J 4 bases short, with 11 bases between. CDR3 length equals 13 residues. Measured with immunoSEQ multiplex PCR; TCRdb has only the in-frame clones, and not every one. The table records about 20,000 clones, roughly three quarters of them present only once.

This specimen was CD4+ T cells from PBMCs cultured with HCoV-NL63 spike peptides, taken before COVID-19 vaccination. The clonotype was recovered from a human donor who received a COVID-19 vaccine. This rearrangement joins TRBV18 to TRBJ1-1, with D possibly being TRBD1 (6 bases). CDR3 coding DNA: TGTGCCAGCTCAAACAGGGATGGCACTGAAGCTTTCTTT. This gives the protein CASSNRDGTEAFF.